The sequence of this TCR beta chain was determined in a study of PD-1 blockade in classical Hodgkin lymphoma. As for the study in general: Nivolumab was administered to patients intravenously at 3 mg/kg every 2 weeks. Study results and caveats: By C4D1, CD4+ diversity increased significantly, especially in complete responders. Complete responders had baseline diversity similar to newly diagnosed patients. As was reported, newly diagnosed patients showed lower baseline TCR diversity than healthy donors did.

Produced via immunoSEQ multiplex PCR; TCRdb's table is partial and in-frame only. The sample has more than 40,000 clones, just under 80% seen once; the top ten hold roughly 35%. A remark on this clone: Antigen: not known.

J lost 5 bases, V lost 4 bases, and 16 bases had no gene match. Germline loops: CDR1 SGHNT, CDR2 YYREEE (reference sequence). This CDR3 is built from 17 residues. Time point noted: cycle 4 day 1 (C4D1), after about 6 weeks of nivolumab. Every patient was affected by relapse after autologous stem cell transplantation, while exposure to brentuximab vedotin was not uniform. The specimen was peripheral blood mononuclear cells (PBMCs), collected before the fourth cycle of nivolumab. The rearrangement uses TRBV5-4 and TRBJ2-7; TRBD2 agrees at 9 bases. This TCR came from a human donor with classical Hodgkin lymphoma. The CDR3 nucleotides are TGTGCCAGCAGCCAGGGCGGGGGGGTAAGACTGACTAACGAGCAGTACTTC. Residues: CASSQGGGVRLTNEQYF.